The following is a TCR beta chain sequence with its context. The data belong to a study of shared T cell receptors in the human thymus. This table comes from immunoSEQ multiplex PCR, and its TCRdb copy is limited to in-frame clones, with some not included. The table records more than 300,000 clones, roughly 94% of them present only once. Sequenced input: thymocytes. The sequence was collected from a human donor.

CDR3 amino acids: CASSLGMPGSGANVLTF. CDR3 sequence (DNA): TGTGCCAGCAGCTTAGGGATGCCGGGCTCTGGGGCCAACGTCCTGACTTTC. V usage is TRBV7-7 and J usage is TRBJ2-6; the D is unclear. V lost 1 base to trimming and J lost 0 bases, with 10 bases between them. The germline CDR1 and CDR2 sequences are SSHAT and FNYEAQ (reference sequence). This CDR3 has 17 residues.